The clone carrying this TCR beta chain turned up a few times. Its antigen is undetermined. The sample belongs to a study of T-cell reconstitution after alpha-beta-depleted transplantation in children. Whole-study findings and limits: Expanded graft clones, several hundred of them, were reportedly the source of alpha-beta T cells about two months after transplant. Newly generated T cells supplied most T-cell counts and diversity one year post-transplant.

Germline V gene lookup returns CDR1 SGHTA and CDR2 FQGTGA. V dropped 4 bases and J dropped 5; count of bases not matched to a gene: 8. The CDR3 loop spans 16 amino acids. Unique molecular identifiers were incorporated when the TCRbeta library was constructed. Via MiXCR, TCRdb re-called the PCR reads, giving one row per CDR3 protein. The data show about 470,000 distinct CDR3 sequences, with about 45% seen just once and roughly 27% held by the top ten. The TCR was taken from a girl aged 2 to 9 with aplastic anemia, due to receive a stem cell transplant. Here the sequenced sample was PBMCs, taken before TCRalphabeta/CD19-depleted stem cell transplant. The chain couples TRBV7-3 to TRBJ2-2, with 9 nucleotides matching TRBD1. CDR3 in DNA: TGTGCCAGCAGCTCCCGCGCCGGGACAGGGACCGGGGAGCTGTTTTTT. Translating it yields CASSSRAGTGTGELFF.